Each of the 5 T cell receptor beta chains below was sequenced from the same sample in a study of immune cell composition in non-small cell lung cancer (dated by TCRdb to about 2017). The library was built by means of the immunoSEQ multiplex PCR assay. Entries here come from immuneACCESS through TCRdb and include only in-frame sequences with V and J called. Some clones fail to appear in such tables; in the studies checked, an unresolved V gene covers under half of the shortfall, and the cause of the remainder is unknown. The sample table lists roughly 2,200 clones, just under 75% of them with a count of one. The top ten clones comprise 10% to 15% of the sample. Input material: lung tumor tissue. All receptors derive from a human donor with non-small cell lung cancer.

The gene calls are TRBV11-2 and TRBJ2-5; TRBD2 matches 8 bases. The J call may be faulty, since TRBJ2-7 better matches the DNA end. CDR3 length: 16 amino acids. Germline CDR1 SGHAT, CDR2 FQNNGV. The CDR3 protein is CASSLESGRASYEQYF. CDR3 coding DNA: TGTGCCAGCAGCTTAGAGTCCGGGAGGGCCTCCTACGAGCAGTACTTC.

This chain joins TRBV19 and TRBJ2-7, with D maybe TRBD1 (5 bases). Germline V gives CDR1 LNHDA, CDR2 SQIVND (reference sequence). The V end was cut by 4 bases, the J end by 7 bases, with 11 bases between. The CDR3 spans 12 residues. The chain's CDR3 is CASSRGLSEQYF. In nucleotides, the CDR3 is TGTGCCAGTAGTAGGGGCCTCTCAGAGCAGTACTTC.

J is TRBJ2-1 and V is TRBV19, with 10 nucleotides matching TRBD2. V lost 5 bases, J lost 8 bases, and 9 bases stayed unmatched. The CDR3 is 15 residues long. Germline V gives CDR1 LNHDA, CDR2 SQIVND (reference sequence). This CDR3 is CASSETSGWFDEQFF. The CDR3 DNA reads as TGTGCCAGTAGTGAGACTAGCGGGTGGTTTGATGAGCAGTTCTTC.

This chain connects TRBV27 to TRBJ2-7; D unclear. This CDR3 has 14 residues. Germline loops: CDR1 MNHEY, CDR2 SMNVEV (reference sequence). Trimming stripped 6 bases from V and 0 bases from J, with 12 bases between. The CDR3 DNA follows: TGTGCCAGCAGGTCAGGTCAAACCTCCTACGAGCAGTACTTC. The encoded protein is CASRSGQTSYEQYF.

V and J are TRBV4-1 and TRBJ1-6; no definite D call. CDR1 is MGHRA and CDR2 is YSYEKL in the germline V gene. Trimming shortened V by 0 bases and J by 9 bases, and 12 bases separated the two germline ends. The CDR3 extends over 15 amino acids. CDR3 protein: CASSQEPDYRSPLHF. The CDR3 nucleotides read TGCGCCAGCAGCCAAGAACCAGATTATCGTTCACCCCTCCACTTT.